The 15 T cell receptor beta chains below come from one sample, sequenced in a study of cytomegalovirus exposure and HLA in healthy donors. 60 Vbeta and 13 Jbeta primers were used in PCR. TCRdb keeps only in-frame clones here, not all; method: immunoSEQ multiplex PCR. The sample carries about 140,000 clones, over 60% recorded once. Sequenced sample: PBMCs. The source is a male donor in good health and CMV-seropositive.

The chain carries TRBV6-6 and TRBJ1-5; D is perhaps TRBD1 (6 bases). Per germline, CDR1 MNHNY and CDR2 SVGAGI (reference sequence). Trimming took off 6 bases at V and 6 bases at J, with 18 bases between the two ends. The CDR3 loop spans 15 amino acids. This CDR3 is CASSRLGTGLQPQHF. The CDR3 nucleotides are TGTGCCAGCAGCCGACTTGGAACAGGGCTTCAGCCCCAGCATTTT.

The chain links TRBV14 to TRBJ2-7, with 9 bases that match TRBD1. Trimming took 4 bases from V and 2 from J; bases not matched to a gene: 12. CDR1 and CDR2 from the germline V gene are SGHDN and FVKESK. This CDR3 has 17 amino acids. The DNA for the CDR3 is TGTGCCAGCAGCCGCGCCGCCGGGACAGGGCTTCCCTACGAGCAGTACTTC. Translating gives CASSRAAGTGLPYEQYF.

This clone occurred once. The rearrangement links TRBV6-6 to TRBJ2-7, with 7 bases fitting TRBD1. This CDR3 is built from 15 residues. V shed 6 bases, J shed 2 bases, and the junction held 10 bases outside the gene matches. In germline, CDR1 is MNHNY, CDR2 SVGAGI (reference sequence). The CDR3 protein is CASRQAPQGAYEQYF. Here the CDR3 DNA reads TGTGCCAGCAGGCAAGCCCCTCAGGGGGCCTACGAGCAGTACTTC.

This clone has a handful of counts. CDR3 loop: CASRQDRGGETQYF. Here the CDR3 DNA reads TGTGCCAGCAGACAGGACAGGGGCGGGGAGACCCAGTACTTC. V and J are TRBV6-1 and TRBJ2-5, with 9 positions matching TRBD1. Germline values: CDR1 MNHNS, CDR2 SASEGT. The CDR3 length is 14 residues. V lost 6 bases and J lost 5; bases outside the gene matches: 7.

The chain employs TRBV5-1 and TRBJ1-1; perhaps TRBD1 as D (5 bases). Germline V gives CDR1 SGHRS, CDR2 YFSETQ. The ends were cut back, 6 bases at V and 0 bases at J, with 18 bases in the middle. The CDR3 spans 16 residues. The CDR3 is CASTPSGHHMNTEAFF. Here the CDR3 DNA reads TGCGCCAGCACTCCGTCCGGACACCACATGAACACTGAAGCTTTCTTT.

The V gene is TRBV7-9, the J gene TRBJ2-1; possibly TRBD2 for D (7 bases). CDR3 length equals 16 residues. Looked up from germline, CDR1 is SEHNR and CDR2 is FQNEAQ (reference sequence). V lost 3 bases to trimming and J lost 0 bases, with 12 bases between them. CDR3 in amino acids: CASSFIGGASYNEQFF. CDR3 sequence (DNA): TGTGCCAGCAGCTTTATTGGGGGGGCCTCCTACAATGAGCAGTTCTTC.

The chain carries TRBV30 and TRBJ1-1; D is unresolved. This CDR3 has 13 amino acids. Trimming took off 0 bases at V and 8 bases at J, with 13 bases between the two ends. CDR1 GTSNPN and CDR2 SVGIG come from the germline V gene (reference sequence). In nucleotides, the CDR3 is TGTGCCTGGAGTGTACGAGGGCGTGGAGAAGCTTTCTTT. Translating it yields CAWSVRGRGEAFF.

The chain is built from TRBV7-9 and TRBJ2-7; D not resolved. This CDR3 region has 13 residues. Germline V lookup: CDR1 SEHNR, CDR2 FQNEAQ (reference sequence). The V end was cut by 3 bases, the J end by 9 bases, with 15 bases between. CDR3 amino acids: CASSFNDPPGQYF. The CDR3 coding sequence is TGTGCCAGCAGCTTTAATGATCCCCCCGGGCAGTACTTC. Based on the CDR3 plus reference TRBV7-9 and TRBJ2-7, the full variable domain is DTGVSQNPRHKITKRGQNVTFRCDPISEHNRLYWYRQTLGQGPEFLTYFQNEAQLEKSRLLSDRFSAERPKGSFSTLEIQRTEQGDSAMYLCASSFNDPPGQYFGPGTRLTVT.

This rearrangement joins TRBV21-1 to TRBJ2-5; whether TRBD1, the table's D call, matches the DNA was not checked. TRBV21-1 has pseudogene status. CDR3 length: 13 amino acids. CDR3 sequence reads: CASRQGWWETQYF. CDR3 DNA sequence: TGTGCCAGCAGACAGGGTTGGTGGGAGACCCAGTACTTC.

With respect to this clone: Other DNA sequences in this specimen translate into the identical CDR3. The J gene is TRBJ1-1, the V gene TRBV19; D is perhaps TRBD1 (6 bases). Germline V gives CDR1 LNHDA, CDR2 SQIVND (reference sequence). CDR3 length: 15 residues. Trimming left V 3 bases short and J 10 bases short, with 21 bases between. CDR3 amino acids: CASSIWETGLPRAFF. In nucleotides, the CDR3 is TGTGCCAGTAGTATTTGGGAGACAGGCTTGCCCCGAGCTTTCTTT.

The V gene is TRBV6-1, the J gene TRBJ2-7, with D possibly matching TRBD1 (5 bases). Trimming stripped 7 bases from V and 1 base from J, with 14 bases between. The CDR3 consists of 14 residues. CDR1 MNHNS and CDR2 SASEGT come from the germline V gene. DNA of the CDR3: TGTGCCAGCATTAGGGGCCTTCGGTCCTACGAGCAGTACTTC. This codes for CASIRGLRSYEQYF.

The CDR3 sequence: CASSEVSGQPYYGYTF. The CDR3, as DNA: TGTGCCAGCAGTGAAGTGTCGGGACAGCCCTACTATGGCTACACCTTC. V gene TRBV6-1 combines with J gene TRBJ1-2; 7 nucleotides match TRBD1. The CDR3 is 16 amino acids. The germline V gene has CDR1 MNHNS and CDR2 SASEGT. V shed 1 base, J shed 3 bases, and the junction held 8 bases outside the gene matches.

DNA for the CDR3: TGTGCCACCGTTAAGCGGGATAGTTCCTACGAGCAGTACTTC. Translating gives CATVKRDSSYEQYF. The chain carries TRBV6-6 and TRBJ2-7, with TRBD2 matching over 7 bases. The CDR3 is 14 amino acids. CDR1 and CDR2 (germline): MNHNY, SVGAGI (reference sequence). J lost 1 base, V lost 10 bases, and 10 bases had no gene match.

V gene TRBV4-1 combines with J gene TRBJ1-1, with D possibly being TRBD1 (6 bases). Germline CDR1 reads MGHRA; CDR2 reads YSYEKL. The CDR3 extends over 13 amino acids. Trimming stripped 1 base from V and 4 bases from J, with 7 bases between. CDR3 loop: CASSQGTATEAFF. CDR3 sequence (DNA): TGCGCCAGCAGCCAAGGGACAGCCACTGAAGCTTTCTTT.

The genes are TRBV11-2 and TRBJ2-7; the match to TRBD2 covers 14 bases. The length of the CDR3 is 16 residues. Germline V gene lookup returns CDR1 SGHAT and CDR2 FQNNGV. V dropped 5 bases and J dropped 6; count of bases not matched to a gene: 9. The DNA for the CDR3 is TGTGCCAGCAGCCCCGGGACTAGCGGGAGATTAGGCGAGCAGTACTTC. As protein: CASSPGTSGRLGEQYF.